The source of this TCR beta chain is a study of Ad26.COV2.S vaccination and SARS-CoV-2 variants. Study-wide background: Intramuscularly, Ad26.COV2.S was given either once or twice, 56 days apart.

General study findings and limits: For non-spike TCRs, breadth in vaccine recipients resembled that in placebo recipients. Quantification of TCR breadth and depth may have yielded underestimates of total T cell responses.

Repertoires were generated with immunoSEQ multiplex PCR, while TCRdb's copy carries only in-frame clones and drops some. This table has some 270,000 clones, around 85% appearing once. Trimming took off 3 bases at V and 8 bases at J, with 14 bases between the two ends. The CDR3 length is 14 residues. CDR1 is SGDLS, CDR2 YYNGEE, per germline. Treatment of the sample: approximately 18 received Ad26.COV2.S at low or high dose, single or two shots; 5 received placebo; per-sample allocation not given. Repertoires come from day 63 after the first vaccine or placebo injection. Built on an Ad26 vector, the vaccine expressed Wuhan-strain SARS-CoV-2 spike. In regard to this clone: What it binds is unknown.

The specimen was peripheral blood, collected in a trial of Ad26.COV2.S vaccine versus placebo. The chain has TRBV9 and TRBJ1-4, with D possibly being TRBD1 (6 bases). This TCR was recovered from a person between 18 and 59 years old who received the Ad26.COV2.S COVID-19 vaccine or a placebo. CDR3 sequence (DNA): TGTGCCAGCAGCGGGCCGGGGGGCGACGAAAAACTGTTTTTT. Translation gives CASSGPGGDEKLFF.